A selection of T cell receptor beta chains follows, all from one sample in a study of cytomegalovirus exposure and HLA in healthy donors. Profiling relied on immunoSEQ multiplex PCR, and the TCRdb table lists in-frame clones only, not all of them. This sample yields 95,000 to 120,000 clones, of which 82% are seen a single time; roughly 2.6% belongs to the top ten. Sequenced: PBMCs. These receptors were obtained from a woman younger than 35 in good health and CMV-seronegative. The CDR3 runs from the conserved cysteine through the conserved F or W. D genes are given only for firm matches. The size entry is marked missing in some rows and otherwise reads once, few, many or a size class.

V: TRBV7-2; J: TRBJ1-2; D: .; size: .; DNA: TGTGCCAGCAGCTTAAGTTTGGGGCTAACCTTC; CDR3: CASSLSLGLTF
V: TRBV5-1; J: TRBJ2-1; D: TRBD2; size: .; DNA: TGCGCCAGCAGCGGAGTAGCGGGAGGCGACAATGAGCAGTTCTTC; CDR3: CASSGVAGGDNEQFF
V: TRBV30; J: TRBJ1-1; D: TRBD1; size: .; DNA: TGTGCCTGGAGTGTACTCCGGGACAGTGAAGCTTTCTTT; CDR3: CAWSVLRDSEAFF
V: TRBV27; J: TRBJ1-1; D: .; size: .; DNA: TGTGCCAGCAGTTTAGGAGGGCCCTACACTGAAGCTTTCTTT; CDR3: CASSLGGPYTEAFF
V: TRBV5-1; J: TRBJ1-2; D: .; size: .; DNA: TGCGCCAGCAGCTATACGGGACAAGGATATGGCGGCTACACCTTC; CDR3: CASSYTGQGYGGYTF
V: TRBV5-1; J: TRBJ2-5; D: TRBD1; size: .; DNA: TGCGGCACTGACAGGGGAAAAGAGACCCAGTACTTC; CDR3: CGTDRGKETQYF
V: TRBV5-4; J: TRBJ1-4; D: .; size: few; DNA: TGTGCCAGCAGCTTGCGGGGGGATGAAAAACTGTTTTTT; CDR3: CASSLRGDEKLFF
V: TRBV2; J: TRBJ1-2; D: TRBD1; size: .; DNA: TGTGCCAGCAGTGAAAATTTGAGGGGGCAGCGGGGCTACACCTTC; CDR3: CASSENLRGQRGYTF
V: TRBV11-3; J: TRBJ1-1; D: .; size: .; DNA: TGTGCCAGCAGCCTTAACCAGGTGCTGAACACTGAAGCTTTCTTT; CDR3: CASSLNQVLNTEAFF
V: TRBV5-4; J: TRBJ1-1; D: .; size: .; DNA: TGTGCCAGCAGCTTGGTGGGGGCCGTCACTGAAGCTTTCTTT; CDR3: CASSLVGAVTEAFF
V: TRBV23-1; J: TRBJ2-1; D: .; size: .; DNA: TGCGCCAGCATGGACAGATCGGGTGAGCAGTTCTTC; CDR3: CASMDRSGEQFF
V: TRBV7-6; J: TRBJ2-7; D: TRBD1; size: .; DNA: TGTGCCAGCAGTACAGGGGGCGACTACGAGCAGTACTTC; CDR3: CASSTGGDYEQYF
V: TRBV5-1; J: TRBJ2-2; D: .; size: .; DNA: TGCGCCAGCAGCTTGAGAGACACCGGGGAGCTGTTTTTT; CDR3: CASSLRDTGELFF
V: TRBV6-1; J: TRBJ2-1; D: TRBD1; size: .; DNA: TGTGCCAGCAGTGAAAGAAGTAGGGTTAGGACAGGGAGTTCCAATGAGCAGTTCTTC; CDR3: CASSERSRVRTGSSNEQFF
V: TRBV7-8; J: TRBJ1-5; D: TRBD1; size: .; DNA: TGTGCCAGCAGCTTATTCAAGTCGACAGGGGGCGGCCAGCCCCAGCATTTT; CDR3: CASSLFKSTGGGQPQHF
V: TRBV7-8; J: TRBJ1-5; D: .; size: .; DNA: TGTGCCAGCAGCCAAGACCTCCCCGGACAGTTCAATCAGCCCCAGCATTTT; CDR3: CASSQDLPGQFNQPQHF
V: TRBV4-3; J: TRBJ1-1; D: .; size: .; DNA: TGCGCCAGCAGTCGACGTCTGGATGCCCGAGGTGAAGCTTTCTTT; CDR3: CASSRRLDARGEAFF
V: TRBV5-6; J: TRBJ2-3; D: .; size: .; DNA: TGTGCCAGCAGCTTGGCCCCAGGGGACGCAGATACGCAGTATTTT; CDR3: CASSLAPGDADTQYF
V: TRBV6-5; J: TRBJ1-1; D: .; size: few; DNA: TGTGCCAGCAGTCAGCGGAGGGAAAGCACTGAAGCTTTCTTT; CDR3: CASSQRRESTEAFF
V: TRBV30; J: TRBJ1-3; D: .; size: .; DNA: TGTGCCTGGCAAGCGTCCGGAAACACCATATATTTT; CDR3: CAWQASGNTIYF
V: TRBV7-2; J: TRBJ1-5; D: .; size: .; DNA: TGTGCCAGCAGCCCCCAGCGGGACCGCGGTGGGCCCCAGCATTTT; CDR3: CASSPQRDRGGPQHF
V: TRBV15; J: TRBJ2-5; D: .; size: .; DNA: TGTGCCACCAGCAGAGGGAGAGTGAGGGAGACCCAGTACTTC; CDR3: CATSRGRVRETQYF
V: TRBV14; J: TRBJ1-4; D: .; size: .; DNA: TGTGCCAGCAGCCACGCCGGGACAAGAAGTGAAAAACTGTTTTTT; CDR3: CASSHAGTRSEKLFF
V: TRBV7-2; J: TRBJ2-3; D: TRBD2; size: .; DNA: TGTGCCAGCAGCTTCGGGACTAGCGGGGACCTATCAGATACGCAGTATTTT; CDR3: CASSFGTSGDLSDTQYF
V: TRBV18; J: TRBJ2-1; D: TRBD1; size: .; DNA: TGTGCCAGCTCGCTTGGGACAGAGTGGAATGAGCAGTTCTTC; CDR3: CASSLGTEWNEQFF
V: TRBV4-3; J: TRBJ1-6; D: .; size: .; DNA: TGCGCCAGCAGCCAAGATCTGGTCGGAGACTCCTATAATTCACCCCTCCACTTT; CDR3: CASSQDLVGDSYNSPLHF
V: TRBV5-1; J: TRBJ2-5; D: TRBD1; size: once; DNA: TGCGCCAGCAGCCCTAGGGGACAGGCGAGTTTAGAGACCCAGTACTTC; CDR3: CASSPRGQASLETQYF
V: TRBV19; J: TRBJ1-5; D: .; size: .; DNA: TGTGCCAGTAGTATAGGCCAGGGGCTGCGACAGCCCCAGCATTTT; CDR3: CASSIGQGLRQPQHF